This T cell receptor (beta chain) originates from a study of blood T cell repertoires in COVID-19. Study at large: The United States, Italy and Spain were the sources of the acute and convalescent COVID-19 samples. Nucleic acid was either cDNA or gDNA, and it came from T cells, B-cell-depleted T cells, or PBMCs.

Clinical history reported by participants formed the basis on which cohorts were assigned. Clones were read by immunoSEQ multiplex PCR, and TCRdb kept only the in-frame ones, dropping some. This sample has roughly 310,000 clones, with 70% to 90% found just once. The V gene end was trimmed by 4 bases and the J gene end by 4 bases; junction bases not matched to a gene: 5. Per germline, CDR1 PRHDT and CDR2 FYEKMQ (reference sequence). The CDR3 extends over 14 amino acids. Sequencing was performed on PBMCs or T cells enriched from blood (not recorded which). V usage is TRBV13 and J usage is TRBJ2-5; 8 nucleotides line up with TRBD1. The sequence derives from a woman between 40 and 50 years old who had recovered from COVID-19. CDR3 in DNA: TGTGCCAGCAGCTCCAGGGGGCTGGGAGAGACCCAGTACTTC. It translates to CASSSRGLGETQYF.